Presented here are 17 T cell receptor beta chains from one specimen sequenced in a study of blood T cell repertoires in COVID-19. Assay used: immunoSEQ multiplex PCR; TCRdb lists only in-frame clones, some missing. The sample contains 270,000 or so clones, 75% to 90% of which appear only once. Sequencing used peripheral blood. These receptors all stem from a human donor in a cohort sampled during active COVID-19.

The V and J genes are TRBV6-2 or TRBV6-3 and TRBJ2-2, with D perhaps TRBD1 (5 bases). From germline, CDR1 is MNHEY and CDR2 SVGEGT. V was shortened by 2 bases and J by 4 bases, with 11 bases between the two germline ends. This CDR3 has 15 amino acids. In nucleotides, the CDR3 is TGTGCCAGCAGTTACCTGGGGCCCAGCACCGGGGAGCTGTTTTTT. This gives the protein CASSYLGPSTGELFF.

This clone was seen only a few times. This sequence joins TRBV12-5 and TRBJ2-7; 11 bases align to TRBD2. Germline assignment: CDR1 LGHNT and CDR2 FRNRAP. There are 21 residues in the CDR3. The V and J ends lost 2 bases and 3 bases, in that order; junction bases with no gene match: 21. CDR3: CASGLYLSVLAGGPINYEQYF. The CDR3 DNA reads TGTGCTAGTGGTTTGTACCTTTCGGTCCTAGCGGGAGGCCCTATCAACTACGAGCAGTACTTC.

The rearrangement joins TRBV28 to TRBJ2-7; 8 positions agree with TRBD1. The CDR3 has 12 residues. Germline loops: CDR1 MDHEN, CDR2 SYDVKM. Trimming at V came to 2 bases and at J to 12 bases, leaving 6 bases not matched to a gene. In nucleotides, the CDR3 is TGTGCCAGCAGTTTAGCCAGGGGGCGAACGTACTTC. This sequence encodes CASSLARGRTYF.

The chain links TRBV7-3 to TRBJ2-5; D is undetermined. CDR1 is SGHTA, CDR2 FQGTGA, per germline. CDR3 length: 13 residues. The ends were cut back, 2 bases at V and 9 bases at J, with 13 bases in the middle. CDR3 nucleotide sequence: TGTGCCAGCAGCTTAGGGCCGCGAGTGGCCCAGTACTTC. It yields the protein CASSLGPRVAQYF.

To note about this clone: This CDR3 is also generated by other DNA sequences in the sample. CDR3 sequence (DNA): TGTGCCAGCAGCCTGGGAGTTTTCGAGCAGTACTTC. Translated: CASSLGVFEQYF. The V gene is TRBV5-5, the J gene TRBJ2-7, with D possibly being TRBD2 (5 bases). V shed 4 bases and J shed 6 bases, with 11 bases lying between them. The CDR3 is 12 residues long. Germline-derived CDR1 and CDR2 are SGHKS and YYEKEE (reference sequence).

The chain recombines TRBV10-2 with TRBJ1-2; 10 bases map to TRBD1. The CDR3 length is 17 residues. Germline V CDR1 and CDR2: WSHSY, SAAADI. With 3 bases clipped from V and 6 bases from J, the junction kept 13 bases outside the gene matches. The CDR3 protein is CASSETGTGAVDNGYTF. The CDR3 DNA reads TGCGCCAGCAGTGAAACCGGGACAGGGGCCGTGGATAATGGCTACACCTTC.

The V and J genes are TRBV6-5 and TRBJ2-7, with 7 bases lining up with TRBD1. This CDR3 comprises 15 residues. After removal of 6 bases from V and 2 bases from J, the junction contained 10 bases not matched to a gene. CDR1 MNHEY and CDR2 SVGAGI come from the germline V gene. The CDR3 reads CASRPARDRAYEQYF. In nucleotides, the CDR3 is TGTGCCAGCAGACCGGCCCGGGACAGAGCCTACGAGCAGTACTTC.

The chain links TRBV19 to TRBJ2-2; D is unclear. The CDR3 is 14 amino acids. Trimming left V 3 bases short and J 3 bases short, with 8 bases between. Looked up from germline, CDR1 is LNHDA and CDR2 is SQIVND (reference sequence). DNA for the CDR3: TGTGCCAGTAGTATTCTAGAGTACACCGGGGAGCTGTTTTTT. It yields the protein CASSILEYTGELFF.

The chain employs TRBV12-5 and TRBJ2-1; D is perhaps TRBD1 (5 bases). Deletions cut 3 bases from V and 3 bases from J, with 12 bases between. The CDR3 loop spans 15 amino acids. CDR1 is LGHNT and CDR2 is FRNRAP in the germline V gene. The CDR3 DNA reads as TGTGCTAGTGGTTTAGGGGCTGGTAACTACAATGAGCAGTTCTTC. It is translated as CASGLGAGNYNEQFF.

The chain employs TRBV4-2 and TRBJ2-5; D might be TRBD2 (6 bases). Trimming took off 4 bases at V and 4 bases at J, with 16 bases between the two ends. The length of the CDR3 is 15 residues. Germline V gene sequence: CDR1 LGHNA, CDR2 YNFKEQ. The CDR3 protein is CASSPGSRGSETQYF. CDR3 sequence (DNA): TGTGCCAGCAGCCCGGGAAGCCGGGGGTCAGAGACCCAGTACTTC.

The rearrangement uses TRBV15 and TRBJ1-5; maybe TRBD1 (5 bases). This CDR3 is built from 14 residues. Looked up from germline, CDR1 is LNHNV and CDR2 is YYDKDF (reference sequence). Trimming took off 6 bases at V and 1 base at J, with 10 bases between the two ends. The chain's CDR3 is CATSMSGSNQPQHF. The CDR3 DNA sequence: TGTGCCACCAGTATGTCAGGGAGCAATCAGCCCCAGCATTTT. The variable domain in full, completed from reference TRBV15 and TRBJ1-5, reads DAMVIQNPRYQVTQFGKPVTLSCSQTLNHNVMYWYQQKSSQAPKLLFHYYDKDFNNEADTPDNFQSRRPNTSFCFLDIRSPGLGDTAMYLCATSMSGSNQPQHFGDGTRLSIL.

The chain links TRBV6-5 to TRBJ2-7; 9 positions agree with TRBD2. The CDR3 extends over 13 amino acids. The germline CDR1 and CDR2 sequences are MNHEY and SVGAGI. V shed 6 bases and J 7 bases; nucleotides not matched to a gene: 7. CDR3 sequence reads: CASRPSGTTEQYF. In DNA, the CDR3 is TGTGCCAGCAGACCTAGCGGGACTACTGAGCAGTACTTC.

The V gene is TRBV20-1, the J gene TRBJ2-5; 8 bases are a match to TRBD1. The germline V gene encodes CDR1 DFQATT and CDR2 SNEGSKA (reference sequence). With V trimmed by 6 bases and J by 6 bases, 3 bases remained unmatched. The CDR3 consists of 11 residues. The CDR3 DNA follows: TGCAGTGCCCACAGGGGGAAGACCCAGTACTTC. It translates to CSAHRGKTQYF.

The gene calls are TRBV29-1 and TRBJ2-5; TRBD2 is a possible D gene (5 bases). CDR3 size: 12 residues. Germline CDR1 is SQVTM and CDR2 is ANQGSEA. Trimming stripped 6 bases from V and 2 bases from J, with 10 bases between. The CDR3 DNA follows: TGCAGCGTAATAGCGACTCAAGAGACCCAGTACTTC. It codes for CSVIATQETQYF. The entire variable domain, with the rest obtained from reference TRBV29-1 and TRBJ2-5, is as follows: SAVISQKPSRDICQRGTSLTIQCQVDSQVTMMFWYRQQPGQSLTLIATANQGSEATYESGFVIDKFPISRPNLTFSTLTVSNMSPEDSSIYLCSVIATQETQYFGPGTRLLVL.

This clone was seen more than once but under ten times. The rearrangement uses TRBV18 and TRBJ2-3; the match to TRBD2 covers 10 bases. The V and J ends lost 3 bases and 4 bases, in that order; junction bases with no gene match: 7. Germline CDR1 is KGHSH and CDR2 is LQKENI. The CDR3 consists of 16 residues. CDR3 in DNA: TGTGCCAGCTCACCGTCGTCTCTAGCGGGAGCAGATACGCAGTATTTT. Protein sequence: CASSPSSLAGADTQYF.

The rearrangement joins TRBV6-2 or TRBV6-3 to TRBJ1-4, with 7 bases lining up with TRBD1. Germline V gene lookup returns CDR1 MNHEY and CDR2 SVGEGT. V was pared by 1 base and J by 6 bases, with 2 bases of the junction left unmatched. The CDR3 is 14 residues long. As DNA, the CDR3 is TGTGCCAGCAGTTACTACCAGGGGGATGAAAAACTGTTTTTT. Its translation is CASSYYQGDEKLFF.

V usage is TRBV9 and J usage is TRBJ2-2, with a weak D call TRBD2 (5 bases). Germline V CDR1 and CDR2: SGDLS, YYNGEE. Deletions cut 0 bases from V and 5 bases from J, with 11 bases between. The CDR3 length is 15 residues. DNA for the CDR3: TGTGCCAGCAGCGTAGAAGGACTCCCGACCGGGGAGCTGTTTTTT. It yields the protein CASSVEGLPTGELFF.